Listed below are T cell receptor beta chains from one sample, sequenced in a study of OX40 agonist ivuxolimab in advanced cancers. Using immunoSEQ multiplex PCR, the repertoire was profiled, and TCRdb retains in-frame clones only, with some absent. The sample carries 45,000 to 65,000 clones, around 91% recorded once. Here the sequenced sample was CD4+ or CD8+ T cells sorted from blood, taken in a trial of the OX40 agonist ivuxolimab. These receptors came from an adult with an advanced solid tumor such as melanoma, head and neck, liver or kidney cancer. Each CDR3 is given without its conserved first and last residue. D genes are given only for firm matches.

V gene	D gene	J gene	CDR3 protein
TRBV6-4	NA	TRBJ2-2	ASSMDGNTGELF
TRBV6-6	TRBD1	TRBJ1-5	ASSYSGTGTHQPQH
TRBV4-1	TRBD1	TRBJ2-7	ASSQGQGISYEQY
TRBV7-9	NA	TRBJ2-3	ASSFGAYSTDTQY
TRBV18	NA	TRBJ2-2	ASSPLIRQTGELF
TRBV2	NA	TRBJ1-2	ASSEFRREGYT
TRBV10-2	TRBD2	TRBJ2-3	ASMRSGGSASTDTQY
TRBV28	TRBD2	TRBJ2-7	ASSLSGTSGSYEQY
TRBV10-3	NA	TRBJ1-5	AISDVGGRSNQPQH
TRBV21-1	NA	TRBJ2-1	ASSPIRVVSNEQF
TRBV5-5	NA	TRBJ2-4	ASSHGAKNIQY
TRBV5-1	NA	TRBJ2-7	ASSLLIDSYEQY
TRBV28	NA	TRBJ1-2	ASRGTENYGYT
TRBV2	NA	TRBJ1-5	ASSDEAGVQPQH
TRBV18	NA	TRBJ1-2	ASSLTGRHPLGGYT
TRBV19	NA	TRBJ2-2	ASRGGAANTGELF
TRBV2	TRBD1	TRBJ1-6	ASLRGQSYNSPLH
TRBV6-5	TRBD1	TRBJ1-6	ATSRTGNSPLH
TRBV28	NA	TRBJ1-2	ASSPRRGGNYGYT
TRBV5-6	TRBD1	TRBJ2-1	ASSLGTGGSSEQF
TRBV6-5	NA	TRBJ1-4	ASSYSQGPLNEKLF
TRBV5-8	NA	TRBJ2-7	ASSLAVAYEQY
TRBV30	NA	TRBJ1-5	AWSVSSNQPQH
TRBV6-1	NA	TRBJ2-7	ASSQAGIRIDEQY
TRBV20-1	NA	TRBJ2-1	SAWIYNEQF
TRBV19	TRBD2	TRBJ2-7	ASSRAVGTAGGHEQY
TRBV6-5	NA	TRBJ2-3	ASSNPIFTDTQY
TRBV28	NA	TRBJ2-5	ASSSRKGYQETQY
TRBV5-4	NA	TRBJ1-2	ASRLGGASYGYT
TRBV7-9	NA	TRBJ1-4	ASSLARGAYEKLF
TRBV5-4	TRBD2	TRBJ2-5	ASSVGLAGGETQY
TRBV19	TRBD1	TRBJ2-3	ASSMEDRGTDTQY
TRBV5-4	NA	TRBJ2-1	ASSSGGLRATYNEQF
TRBV4-3	NA	TRBJ1-1	ASSQEDRRNTEAF
TRBV7-9	NA	TRBJ1-1	ASSFPRNTEAF
TRBV10-1	TRBD1	TRBJ2-7	ARGQGARYEQY
TRBV7-8	NA	TRBJ1-1	ASSPRRGGSSSPF
TRBV6-6	TRBD2	TRBJ2-5	ASSWAGEETQY
TRBV4-3	NA	TRBJ1-1	ASSQVDRPNTEAF
TRBV11-2	NA	TRBJ1-1	ASSQTGNVGLTEAF
TRBV6-6	NA	TRBJ2-7	ASSKGYQREQY
TRBV5-4	TRBD1	TRBJ1-6	ASSFGQVGSPLH
TRBV28	NA	TRBJ2-5	ASSLAGPQETQY
TRBV9	TRBD1	TRBJ1-1	ASSVGGSRGVTEAF
TRBV5-1	NA	TRBJ2-2	ASSLDGRVPGELF
TRBV6-1	NA	TRBJ1-1	ASSGRGNTEAF
TRBV28	NA	TRBJ2-5	ASSPQGLQETQY
TRBV27	NA	TRBJ1-1	ASSPSMGRAMNTEAF
TRBV7-9	TRBD1	TRBJ2-7	ASSYSGTGGYEQY
TRBV29-1	NA	TRBJ2-5	SVYDRAVRTQY
TRBV29-1	NA	TRBJ2-5	SVGGGASQETQY
TRBV7-9	TRBD2	TRBJ2-3	ASSSPSGRSKSTDTQY